This TCR beta chain was captured in a study of human T cells and chemical hapten exposure. Whole-study findings and limits: The number of TCRs above 1 in 1000 frequency did not change after DPC sensitization.

The time point: pre-sensitization, week 0. Treatment specified: therapeutic diphenylcyclopropenone sensitization with weekly scalp DPC. TCRdb re-called the RACE reads with MiXCR, one entry per CDR3 protein. The sample carries 300,000 to 450,000 distinct CDR3 sequences, about 5.1% recorded once. Many counts were recorded for this clonotype. The target antigen is unknown. This TCR derives from a woman between 50 and 59 years old with alopecia areata. Some clones in this sample may be carry-over from other donors' samples. The sequences come from whole blood, collected in connection with sensitization to the hapten diphenylcyclopropenone (DPC).

The CDR3 nucleotides are TGCGCCAGCAGCCGCGAGGACGGGCCGAACTATGGCTACACCTTC. Amino acids: CASSREDGPNYGYTF. The chain combines TRBV4-1 with TRBJ1-2, with unresolved D. This CDR3 is 15 amino acids long. V lost 4 bases, J lost 2 bases, and 14 bases lay in between. CDR1 is MGHRA and CDR2 is YSYEKL in the germline V gene.